This T cell receptor beta chain was sequenced during a study of human T cells and chemical hapten exposure. This clonotype has more than one count but fewer than ten. Its antigen remains unidentified. Trimming left V 1 base short and J 7 bases short, with 19 bases between. This CDR3 is 16 amino acids long. Germline assignment: CDR1 SGHDT and CDR2 YYEEEE. Study results and caveats: Counts of TCRs expanded at PT1 correlated positively with patch test score.

Sample time point: patch test 2, 6 weeks after DPC sensitization. Treatment noted: therapeutic diphenylcyclopropenone sensitization with weekly scalp DPC. Using its own MiXCR run on the RACE reads, TCRdb lists one record per CDR3 protein. The table includes about 70,000 distinct CDR3 sequences, 8.5% detected once. This rearrangement joins TRBV5-6 to TRBJ2-3; D may correspond to TRBD1 or TRBD2 (6 bases each). The sample here was whole blood, taken in connection with sensitization to the hapten diphenylcyclopropenone (DPC). This TCR was recovered from a woman aged 45 to 65 with alopecia areata. Some clones in this sample may be carry-over from other donors' samples. For the CDR3, the DNA is TGTGCCAGCAGCTTGCTTTACGGGGGCGAGGAGAATACGCAGTATTTT. Translating it yields CASSLLYGGEENTQYF.